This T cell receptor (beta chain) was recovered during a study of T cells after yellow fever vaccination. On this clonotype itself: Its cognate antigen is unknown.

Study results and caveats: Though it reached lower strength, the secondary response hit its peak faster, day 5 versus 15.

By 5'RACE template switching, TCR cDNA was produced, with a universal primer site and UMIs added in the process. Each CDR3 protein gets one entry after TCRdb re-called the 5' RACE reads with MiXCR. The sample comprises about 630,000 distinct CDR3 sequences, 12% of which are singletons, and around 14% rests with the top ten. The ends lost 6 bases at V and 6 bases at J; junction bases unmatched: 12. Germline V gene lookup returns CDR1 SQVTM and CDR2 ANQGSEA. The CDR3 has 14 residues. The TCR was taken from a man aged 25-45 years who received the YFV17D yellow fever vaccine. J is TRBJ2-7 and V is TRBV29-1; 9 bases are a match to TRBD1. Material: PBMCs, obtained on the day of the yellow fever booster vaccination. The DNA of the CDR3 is TGCAGCGTAAGACCCGGGACAGGGTCTGGCGAGCAGTACTTC. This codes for CSVRPGTGSGEQYF.